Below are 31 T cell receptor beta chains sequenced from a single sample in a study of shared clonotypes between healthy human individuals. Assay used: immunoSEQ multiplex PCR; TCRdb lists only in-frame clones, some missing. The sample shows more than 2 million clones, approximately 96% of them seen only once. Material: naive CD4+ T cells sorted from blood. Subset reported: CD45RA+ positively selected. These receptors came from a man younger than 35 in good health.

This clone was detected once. CDR3 in amino acids: CATSRDLVGRSTNEKLFF. In nucleotides, the CDR3 is TGTGCCACCAGCAGAGATCTCGTGGGGAGGTCAACTAATGAAAAACTGTTTTTT. V is TRBV15 and J is TRBJ1-4; D is ambiguous. The CDR3 covers 18 residues. In germline, CDR1 is LNHNV, CDR2 YYDKDF (reference sequence). V was shortened by 0 bases and J by 0 bases, with 14 bases between the two germline ends.

CDR3 sequence: CASSTQGSSYNSPLHF. The CDR3 nucleotides read TGTGCCAGCAGTACCCAGGGGAGCTCCTATAATTCACCCCTCCACTTT. The V gene is TRBV27, the J gene TRBJ1-6; D is possibly TRBD1 (6 bases). CDR1 MNHEY and CDR2 SMNVEV come from the germline V gene (reference sequence). Trimming took off 5 bases at V and 0 bases at J, with 11 bases between the two ends. This CDR3 has 16 amino acids.

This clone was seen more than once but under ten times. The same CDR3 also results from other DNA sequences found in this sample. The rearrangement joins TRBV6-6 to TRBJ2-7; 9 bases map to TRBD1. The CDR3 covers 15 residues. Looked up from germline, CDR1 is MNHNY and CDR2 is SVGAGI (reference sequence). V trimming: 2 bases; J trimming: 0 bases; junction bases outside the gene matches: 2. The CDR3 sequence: CASSYPGQGSYEQYF. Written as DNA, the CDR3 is TGTGCCAGCAGTTACCCGGGACAGGGCTCCTACGAGCAGTACTTC.

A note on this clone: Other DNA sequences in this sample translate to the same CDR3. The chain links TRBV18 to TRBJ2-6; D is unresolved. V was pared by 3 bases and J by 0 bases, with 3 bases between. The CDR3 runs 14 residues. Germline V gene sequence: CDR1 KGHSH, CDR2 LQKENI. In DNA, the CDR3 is TGTGCCAGCTCACCCTCCTCTGGGGCCAACGTCCTGACTTTC. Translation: CASSPSSGANVLTF.

The CDR3: CAWSLQGLALYEQYF. Here the CDR3 DNA reads TGTGCCTGGAGTCTCCAGGGACTAGCGCTCTACGAGCAGTACTTC. The chain combines TRBV30 with TRBJ2-7; 10 positions match TRBD2. CDR3 length: 15 amino acids. Germline CDR1 is GTSNPN and CDR2 is SVGIG (reference sequence). The J segment lost 3 bases and the V segment lost 2 bases, leaving 7 bases of the junction unmatched.

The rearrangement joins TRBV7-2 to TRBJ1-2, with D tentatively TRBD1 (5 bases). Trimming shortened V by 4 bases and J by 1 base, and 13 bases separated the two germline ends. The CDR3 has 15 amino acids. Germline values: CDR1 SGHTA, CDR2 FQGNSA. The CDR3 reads CASSSRQGNNYGYTF. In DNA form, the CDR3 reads TGTGCCAGCAGCTCGCGTCAGGGAAATAACTATGGCTACACCTTC.

CDR3 residues: CAWSRGLAGANEQFF. CDR3 nucleotide sequence: TGTGCCTGGAGTCGTGGGCTAGCGGGGGCCAATGAGCAGTTCTTC. The chain carries TRBV30 and TRBJ2-1; 10 bases align to TRBD2. The CDR3 has 15 amino acids. Germline assignment: CDR1 GTSNPN and CDR2 SVGIG (reference sequence). The V gene end was trimmed by 2 bases and the J gene end by 6 bases; junction bases not matched to a gene: 7. The variable domain in full, with the rest retrieved from reference TRBV30 and TRBJ2-1, is SQTIHQWPATLVQPVGSPLSLECTVEGTSNPNLYWYRQAAGRGLQLLFYSVGIGQISSEVPQNLSASRPQDRQFILSSKKLLLSDSGFYLCAWSRGLAGANEQFFGPGTRLTVL.

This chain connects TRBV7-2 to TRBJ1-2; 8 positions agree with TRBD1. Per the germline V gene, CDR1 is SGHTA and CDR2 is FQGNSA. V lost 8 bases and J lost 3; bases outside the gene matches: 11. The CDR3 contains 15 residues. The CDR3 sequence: CASGYRTGRDYGYTF. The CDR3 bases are TGTGCCAGCGGATACCGGACAGGGAGGGACTATGGCTACACCTTC. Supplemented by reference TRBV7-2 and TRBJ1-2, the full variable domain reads GAGVSQSPSNKVTEKGKDVELRCDPISGHTALYWYRQSLGQGLEFLIYFQGNSAPDKSGLPSDRFSAERTGGSVSTLTIQRTQQEDSAVYLCASGYRTGRDYGYTFGSGTRLTVV.

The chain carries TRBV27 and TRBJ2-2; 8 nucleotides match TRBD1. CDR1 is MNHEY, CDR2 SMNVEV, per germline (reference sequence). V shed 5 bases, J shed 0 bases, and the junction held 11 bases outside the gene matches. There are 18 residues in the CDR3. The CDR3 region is CASSSWDRITSNTGELFF. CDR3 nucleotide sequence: TGTGCCAGCAGTAGCTGGGACAGGATAACCTCGAACACCGGGGAGCTGTTTTTT.

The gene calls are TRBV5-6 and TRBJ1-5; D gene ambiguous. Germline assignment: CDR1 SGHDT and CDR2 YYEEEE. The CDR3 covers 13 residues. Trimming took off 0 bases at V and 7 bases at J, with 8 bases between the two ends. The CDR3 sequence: CASSLAGEQPQHF. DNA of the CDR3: TGTGCCAGCAGCTTGGCCGGGGAACAGCCCCAGCATTTT. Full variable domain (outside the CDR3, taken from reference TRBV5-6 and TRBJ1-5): DAGVTQSPTHLIKTRGQQVTLRCSPKSGHDTVSWYQQALGQGPQFIFQYYEEEERQRGNFPDRFSGHQFPNYSSELNVNALLLGDSALYLCASSLAGEQPQHFGDGTRLSIL.

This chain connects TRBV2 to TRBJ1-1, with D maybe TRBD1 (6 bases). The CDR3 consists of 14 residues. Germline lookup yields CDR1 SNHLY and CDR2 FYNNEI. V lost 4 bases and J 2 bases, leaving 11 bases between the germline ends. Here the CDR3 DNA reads TGTGCCAGCAGTGTGGGGGGGGCAAACACTGAAGCTTTCTTT. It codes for CASSVGGANTEAFF.

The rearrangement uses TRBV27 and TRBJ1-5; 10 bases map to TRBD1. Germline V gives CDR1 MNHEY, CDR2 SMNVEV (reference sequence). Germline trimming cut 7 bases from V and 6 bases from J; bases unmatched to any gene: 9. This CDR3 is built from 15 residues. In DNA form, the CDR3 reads TGTGCCAGCAAAGGAAGACAGGGGGCTGGTCAGCCCCAGCATTTT. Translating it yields CASKGRQGAGQPQHF.

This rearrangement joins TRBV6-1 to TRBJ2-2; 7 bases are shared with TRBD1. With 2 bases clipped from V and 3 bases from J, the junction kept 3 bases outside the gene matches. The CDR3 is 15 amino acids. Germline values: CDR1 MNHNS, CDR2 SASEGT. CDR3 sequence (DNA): TGTGCCAGCAGTGAACAGGGGGTCGACACCGGGGAGCTGTTTTTT. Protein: CASSEQGVDTGELFF.

CDR3 DNA sequence: TGCACCAGCGGTCCAGGGTGGTCCTACGAGCAGTACTTC. Its protein is CTSGPGWSYEQYF. This chain links TRBV1 with TRBJ2-7; the table gives TRBD1 as D, unverified against the DNA. TRBV1 is classified as a pseudogene. The CDR3 has 13 residues.

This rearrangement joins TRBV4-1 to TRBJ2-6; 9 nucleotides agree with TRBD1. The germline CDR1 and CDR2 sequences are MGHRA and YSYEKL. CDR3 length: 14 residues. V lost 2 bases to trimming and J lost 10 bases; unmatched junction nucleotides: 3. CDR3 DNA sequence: TGCGCCAGCAGCCAAACCGGGACAGGGAACGTCCTGACTTTC. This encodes CASSQTGTGNVLTF.

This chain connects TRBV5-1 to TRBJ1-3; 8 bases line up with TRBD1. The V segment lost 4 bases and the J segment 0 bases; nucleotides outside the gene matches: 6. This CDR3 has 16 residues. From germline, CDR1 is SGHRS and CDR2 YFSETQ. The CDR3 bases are TGCGCCAGCAGCCGTCGGGACAGGACCTCTGGAAACACCATATATTTT. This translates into CASSRRDRTSGNTIYF.

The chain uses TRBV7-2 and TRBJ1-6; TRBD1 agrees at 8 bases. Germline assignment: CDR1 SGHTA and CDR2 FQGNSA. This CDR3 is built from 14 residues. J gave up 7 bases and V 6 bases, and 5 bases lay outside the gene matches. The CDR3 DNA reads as TGTGCCAGCAGAAGACAGGGGAACAATTCACCCCTCCACTTT. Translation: CASRRQGNNSPLHF.

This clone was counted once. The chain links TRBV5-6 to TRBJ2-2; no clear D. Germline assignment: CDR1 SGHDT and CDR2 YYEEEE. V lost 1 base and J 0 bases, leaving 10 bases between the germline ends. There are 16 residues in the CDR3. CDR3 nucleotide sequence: TGTGCCAGCAGCTTGCGGCAGATCTCGAACACCGGGGAGCTGTTTTTT. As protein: CASSLRQISNTGELFF.

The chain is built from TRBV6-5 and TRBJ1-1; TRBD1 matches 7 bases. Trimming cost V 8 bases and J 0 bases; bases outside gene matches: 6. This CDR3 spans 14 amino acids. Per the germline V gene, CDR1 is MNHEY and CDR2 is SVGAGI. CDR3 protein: CASRRDRMNTEAFF. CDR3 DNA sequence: TGTGCCAGCCGCCGGGACAGAATGAACACTGAAGCTTTCTTT.

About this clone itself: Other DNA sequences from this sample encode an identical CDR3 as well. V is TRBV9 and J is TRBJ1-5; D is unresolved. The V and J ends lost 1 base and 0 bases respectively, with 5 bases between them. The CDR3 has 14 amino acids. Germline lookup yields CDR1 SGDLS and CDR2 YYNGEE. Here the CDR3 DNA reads TGTGCCAGCAGCGTAACAGATAGCAATCAGCCCCAGCATTTT. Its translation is CASSVTDSNQPQHF.

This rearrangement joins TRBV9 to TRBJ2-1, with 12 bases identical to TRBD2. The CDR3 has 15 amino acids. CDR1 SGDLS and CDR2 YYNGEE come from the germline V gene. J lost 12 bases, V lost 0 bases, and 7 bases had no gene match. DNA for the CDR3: TGTGCCAGCAGCGTAGACCCTAGCGGGAGGGAGCGGCAGTTCTTC. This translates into CASSVDPSGRERQFF.

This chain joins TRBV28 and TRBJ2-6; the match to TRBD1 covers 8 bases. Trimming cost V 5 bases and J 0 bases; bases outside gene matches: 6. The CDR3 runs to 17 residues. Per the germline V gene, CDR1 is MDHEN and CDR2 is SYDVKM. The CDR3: CASSTRTGYSGANVLTF. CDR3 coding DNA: TGTGCCAGCAGTACTCGGACAGGGTACTCTGGGGCCAACGTCCTGACTTTC. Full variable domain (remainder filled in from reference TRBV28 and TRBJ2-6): DVKVTQSSRYLVKRTGEKVFLECVQDMDHENMFWYRQDPGLGLRLIYFSYDVKMKEKGDIPEGYSVSREKKERFSLILESASTNQTSMYLCASSTRTGYSGANVLTFGAGSRLTVL.

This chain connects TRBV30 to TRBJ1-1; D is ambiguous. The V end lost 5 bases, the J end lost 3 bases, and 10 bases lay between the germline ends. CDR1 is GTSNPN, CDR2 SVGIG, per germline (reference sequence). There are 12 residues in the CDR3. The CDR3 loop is CAWGPVDTEAFF. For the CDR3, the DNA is TGTGCCTGGGGGCCGGTAGACACTGAAGCTTTCTTT.

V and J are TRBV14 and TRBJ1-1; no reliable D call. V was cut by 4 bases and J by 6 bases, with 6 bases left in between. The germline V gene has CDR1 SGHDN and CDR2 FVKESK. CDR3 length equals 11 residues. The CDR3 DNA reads TGTGCCAGCAGCCTGCGATCTGAAGCTTTCTTT. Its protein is CASSLRSEAFF.

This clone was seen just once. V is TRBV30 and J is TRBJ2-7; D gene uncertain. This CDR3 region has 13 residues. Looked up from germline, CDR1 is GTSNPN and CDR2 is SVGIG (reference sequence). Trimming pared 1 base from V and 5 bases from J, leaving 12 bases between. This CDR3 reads CAWSARSPNEQYF. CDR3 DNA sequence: TGTGCCTGGAGTGCTAGATCCCCTAACGAGCAGTACTTC.

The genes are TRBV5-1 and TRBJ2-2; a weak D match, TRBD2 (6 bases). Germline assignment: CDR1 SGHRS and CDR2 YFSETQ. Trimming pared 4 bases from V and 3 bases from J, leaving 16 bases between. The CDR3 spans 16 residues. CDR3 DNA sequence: TGCGCCAGCAGCGACCCGGGACTCCTAGACACCGGGGAGCTGTTTTTT. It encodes CASSDPGLLDTGELFF.

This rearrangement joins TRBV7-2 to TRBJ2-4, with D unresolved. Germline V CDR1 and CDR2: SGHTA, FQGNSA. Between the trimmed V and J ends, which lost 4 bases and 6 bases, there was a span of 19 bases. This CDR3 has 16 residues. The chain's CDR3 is CASSSSPGIGINIQYF. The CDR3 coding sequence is TGTGCCAGCAGCTCCAGCCCTGGGATAGGCATAAACATTCAGTACTTC.

CDR3 residues: CAISSQETQYF. DNA of the CDR3: TGTGCCATCAGTTCGCAAGAGACCCAGTACTTC. The chain carries TRBV10-3 and TRBJ2-5; D uncertain. Germline V gives CDR1 ENHRY, CDR2 SYGVKD. CDR3 length: 11 amino acids. V lost 5 bases and J 2 bases, leaving 3 bases between the germline ends.

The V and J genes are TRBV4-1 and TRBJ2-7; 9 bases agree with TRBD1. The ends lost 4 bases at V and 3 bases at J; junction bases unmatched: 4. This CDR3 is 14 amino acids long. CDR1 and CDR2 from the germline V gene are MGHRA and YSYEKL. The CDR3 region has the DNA TGCGCCAGCAGCCCATGGACAGGGGACTACGAGCAGTACTTC. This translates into CASSPWTGDYEQYF.

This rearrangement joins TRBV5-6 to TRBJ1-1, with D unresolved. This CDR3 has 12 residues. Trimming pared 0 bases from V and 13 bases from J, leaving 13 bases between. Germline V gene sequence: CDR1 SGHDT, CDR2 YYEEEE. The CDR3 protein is CASSLEGLVDFF. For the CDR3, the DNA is TGTGCCAGCAGCTTGGAGGGTCTGGTGGATTTCTTT.

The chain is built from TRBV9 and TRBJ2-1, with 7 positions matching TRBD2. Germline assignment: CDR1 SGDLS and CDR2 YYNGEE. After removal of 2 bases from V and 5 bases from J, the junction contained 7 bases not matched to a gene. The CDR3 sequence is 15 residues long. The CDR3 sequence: CASSVSGNQNNEQFF. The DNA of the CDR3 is TGTGCCAGCAGCGTGAGCGGGAACCAAAACAATGAGCAGTTCTTC. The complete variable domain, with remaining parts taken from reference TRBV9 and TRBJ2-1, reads DSGVTQTPKHLITATGQRVTLRCSPRSGDLSVYWYQQSLDQGLQFLIQYYNGEERAKGNILERFSAQQFPDLHSELNLSSLELGDSALYFCASSVSGNQNNEQFFGPGTRLTVL.